This T cell receptor beta chain was captured in a study of T cell repertoires in cytomegalovirus infection. Study-wide background: HLA-B-restricted CMV epitopes that are well studied, plus recently identified HLA-C-restricted ones, were used by the study. Indications of both CMV infection and matching HLA type were provided by public TCR beta signatures.

TCRdb independently ran MiXCR on the reads; one entry per CDR3 protein. The repertoire includes about 900,000 distinct CDR3 sequences, around 32% of them detected once, and over 12% sits in the top ten. This CDR3 region has 14 residues. Germline V gives CDR1 MNHNS, CDR2 SASEGT. Trimming left V 2 bases short and J 5 bases short, with 11 bases between. Remarks on this clonotype: Its cognate antigen is unknown.

Study results and caveats: Dominating the ex vivo response were TCR beta clonotypes that were CMV-specific and HLA-C-restricted. Cumulative frequency (of public TCR beta family members) identified carriers of CMV plus the relevant HLA.

The material was cultured CD8+ T cells from PBMCs, obtained from culture after CMV antigen stimulation. The clonotype comes from a human donor in good health (CMV status not recorded). Some clones in this sample may be carry-over from other donors' samples. The rearrangement links TRBV6-1 to TRBJ2-3; D remains unclear. DNA of the CDR3: TGTGCCAGCAGTGAAACATGGCCTGGAGATACGCAGTATTTT. Residues: CASSETWPGDTQYF.